A selection of T cell receptor beta chains follows, all from one sample in a study of T cells in Graves' hyperthyroidism and ophthalmopathy. TCRdb analysed the multiplex PCR reads with MiXCR anew, one entry per CDR3 protein. The data contain around 500,000 distinct CDR3 sequences, 14% of them singletons. Sequencing was performed on blood. The receptor set was obtained from a woman between 18 and 30 years old with Graves' hyperthyroidism. CDR3s include the opening cysteine and the closing phenylalanine or tryptophan. The D gene is left open where the match is weak. Size is omitted from some rows. Given values are once, few, many or a class for expanded clones.

D gene,V gene,clone size,J gene,CDR3 DNA,CDR3 protein
TRBD1,TRBV12-3/TRBV12-4,many,TRBJ1-5,TGTGCCAGCAGTTTACGGACAGGGGGTAAGGGTCAGCCCCAGCATTTT,CASSLRTGGKGQPQHF
TRBD2,TRBV20-1,many,TRBJ2-3,TGCAGTGCTAGCCCACTAGCGGGAGACACAGATACGCAGTATTTT,CSASPLAGDTDTQYF
.,TRBV9,.,TRBJ1-5,TGTGCCAGCAGCGTAGATGGGGGAAGGAATCAGCCCCAGCATTTT,CASSVDGGRNQPQHF
.,TRBV5-6,many,TRBJ2-5,TGTGCCAGCAGTATTGGGGGAGGACCCGGAGAGACCCAGTACTTC,CASSIGGGPGETQYF
TRBD1,TRBV29-1,.,TRBJ1-1,TGCAGCGCTCTCCCGGGACAGGGGTATCCGGCTTTCTTT,CSALPGQGYPAFF
.,TRBV5-6,many,TRBJ1-1,TGTGCCAGCAGCTTGACAGGTGGAGACCAACTACTAGAAGCTTTCTTT,CASSLTGGDQLLEAFF
.,TRBV9,.,TRBJ2-5,TGTGCCAGCAGCGTAGGACAGGCCACACAAGAGACCCAGTACTTC,CASSVGQATQETQYF
.,TRBV30,many,TRBJ1-1,TGTGCCTGTCAGGGGAACACTGAAGCTTTCTTT,CACQGNTEAFF
TRBD2,TRBV6-1,many,TRBJ2-5,TGTGCCAGCAGTCCCCTAGCGGGAGCGGACGAGACCCAGTACTTC,CASSPLAGADETQYF
.,TRBV5-4,many,TRBJ2-2,TGTGCCAGCAGCTTGGGCTATAACACCGGGGAGCTGTTTTTT,CASSLGYNTGELFF
.,TRBV6-1,many,TRBJ1-1,TGTGCCAGCAGACTTCAGGGTTGGGGAACTGAAGCTTTCTTT,CASRLQGWGTEAFF
.,TRBV4-1,.,TRBJ2-1,TGCGCCAGCAGCCAAGATAGCAGGGGCAATGAGCAGTTCTTC,CASSQDSRGNEQFF
.,TRBV19,.,TRBJ1-2,TGTGCCAGTAGTATTCGGGAGCGGAATGGCTACACCTTC,CASSIRERNGYTF
.,TRBV29-1,many,TRBJ2-5,TGCAGCGTTGACCGAGCAGGAGTCGAGACCCAGTACTTC,CSVDRAGVETQYF
.,TRBV29-1,few,TRBJ2-1,TGCAGCGTCCTTCGGGGCCCAGGGTACAATGAGCAGTTCTTC,CSVLRGPGYNEQFF
.,TRBV5-1,.,TRBJ1-1,TGCGCCAGCAGGTCCCTGGCAATGAACACTGAAGCTTTCTTT,CASRSLAMNTEAFF
.,TRBV5-4,many,TRBJ2-4,TGTGCCAGCAGCTTGGACCCAAAAAACATTCAGTACTTC,CASSLDPKNIQYF
.,TRBV29-1,many,TRBJ2-3,TGCAGCGTTGAACTCGCTGTCACTCGAGATACGCAGTATTTT,CSVELAVTRDTQYF
TRBD1,TRBV12-3/TRBV12-4,many,TRBJ1-4,TGTGCCAGCAGTGAACGACAGGGAGATAATGAAAAACTGTTTTTT,CASSERQGDNEKLFF
.,TRBV5-5,many,TRBJ1-2,TGTGCCAGCAGCTTGGCGGTGGACTATGGCTACACCTTC,CASSLAVDYGYTF
.,TRBV18,many,TRBJ2-7,TGTGCCAGCTCACCTCCAGCGTGGTACGAGCAGTACTTC,CASSPPAWYEQYF
.,TRBV7-9,.,TRBJ2-1,TGTGCCAGCAGCTTTACCCTCAATGAGCAGTTCTTC,CASSFTLNEQFF
TRBD1,TRBV12-3/TRBV12-4,many,TRBJ1-3,TGTGCCAGCATCCCGGACAGGGTGGGTGGAAACACCATATATTTT,CASIPDRVGGNTIYF
.,TRBV10-3,many,TRBJ2-2,TGTGCCATCAGTGAGTCAATAGCTGCAGAGGAGCTGTTTTTT,CAISESIAAEELFF
TRBD2,TRBV12-3/TRBV12-4,few,TRBJ2-2,TGTGCCAGCAGTTTATCGAGCGGGAGTGCCGGGGAGCTGTTTTTT,CASSLSSGSAGELFF
.,TRBV13,many,TRBJ1-2,TGTGCCAGCAGCCTCAACTGGCGGGGCTACACCTTC,CASSLNWRGYTF
TRBD1,TRBV4-1,many,TRBJ2-7,TGCGCCAGCAGCCATTGGGACAGGGGTTACGAGCAGTACTTC,CASSHWDRGYEQYF
.,TRBV5-5,.,TRBJ2-5,TGTGCCAGCAGCCCGGAATGGACAGCCCGGGAGACCCAGTACTTC,CASSPEWTARETQYF
TRBD2,TRBV7-9,many,TRBJ2-1,TGTGCCAGCAGCCCCCGACTAGCGGGAGAGAACTACAATGAGCAGTTCTTC,CASSPRLAGENYNEQFF
.,TRBV5-1,few,TRBJ2-7,TGCGCCAGCAGCGTTGCCCCGCAGGGCGACGATGAGCAGTACTTC,CASSVAPQGDDEQYF
.,TRBV7-9,.,TRBJ2-7,TGTGCCAGCAGCTTCGGCGGGAACCCGTACGAGCAGTACTTC,CASSFGGNPYEQYF
TRBD1,TRBV2,many,TRBJ2-5,TGTGCCAGCAGTGTGGGGACAGCAATCCAAGAGACCCAGTACTTC,CASSVGTAIQETQYF
.,TRBV27,.,TRBJ2-3,TGTGCCAGCAGTTTAAATAGCCAGATCTTTAGCACAGATACGCAGTATTTT,CASSLNSQIFSTDTQYF
TRBD2,TRBV7-6,few,TRBJ2-3,TGTGCCAGCAGCTTAGGGGGCCTAGCGGGTGCCGCAGATACGCAGTATTTT,CASSLGGLAGAADTQYF
TRBD1,TRBV27,many,TRBJ1-1,TGTGCCAGCAGTCCCCAGGGGGTCACTGAAGCTTTCTTT,CASSPQGVTEAFF
TRBD1,TRBV12-3/TRBV12-4,many,TRBJ1-2,TGTGCCAGCGGGGAACACAGGGGGCTCAACTATGGCTACACCTTC,CASGEHRGLNYGYTF
.,TRBV12-3/TRBV12-4,many,TRBJ1-2,TGTGCCAGCGGCACGCCTAAAATAGTGAGGGGCTACACCTTC,CASGTPKIVRGYTF
TRBD1,TRBV18,.,TRBJ2-7,TGTGCCAGCTCATGGGGTACAGGGGGCACCTACGAGCAGTACTTC,CASSWGTGGTYEQYF
.,TRBV19,few,TRBJ1-4,TGTGCCAGTAGTATATTAGTATATGAAAAACTGTTTTTT,CASSILVYEKLFF
.,TRBV11-2,many,TRBJ2-3,TGTGCCAGCAGCTTGAATCCTACGGATACGCAGTATTTT,CASSLNPTDTQYF
TRBD1,TRBV29-1,.,TRBJ1-1,TGCAGCGTTCGACAGGGGGCGCATGACACTGAAGCTTTCTTT,CSVRQGAHDTEAFF
.,TRBV28,.,TRBJ2-3,TGTGCCAGCAGTTTACCAAGGAGGACAGATACGCAGTATTTT,CASSLPRRTDTQYF
.,TRBV9,many,TRBJ2-5,TGTGCCAGCAGCGTAGCCTTGACCGAGACCCAGTACTTC,CASSVALTETQYF
.,TRBV3-1,many,TRBJ2-5,TGTGCCAGCAGCCAAGTGAGAACGGTAGGGGCCCAAGAGACCCAGTACTTC,CASSQVRTVGAQETQYF
.,TRBV3-1,.,TRBJ1-5,TGTGCCAGCAGCCAAGACAGTGCACGCAATCAGCCCCAGCATTTT,CASSQDSARNQPQHF
.,TRBV10-2,few,TRBJ1-2,TGCGCCAGCAGAGAGACGGATTTCTATGGCTACACCTTC,CASRETDFYGYTF
TRBD2,TRBV19,many,TRBJ2-7,TGTGCCAGTAGCGAGCGGGAGTTCTACGAGCAGTACTTC,CASSEREFYEQYF
.,TRBV5-1,many,TRBJ2-3,TGCGCCAGCAGCCCCCGGGGCGGGACGGGCACAGATACGCAGTATTTT,CASSPRGGTGTDTQYF